The 10 T cell receptor beta chains below were found in one sample sequenced in a study of immune characterization of retroperitoneal liposarcoma. MiXCR was run by TCRdb on the PCR reads, yielding one entry per CDR3 protein. The sample lists approximately 11,000 distinct CDR3 sequences, around a third occurring once. Sequencing used tumor tissue. The receptors stem from a male donor with retroperitoneal liposarcoma.

The rearrangement uses TRBV10-2 and TRBJ2-6; 8 nucleotides line up with TRBD1. Germline V CDR1 and CDR2: WSHSY, SAAADI. The V and J ends lost 2 bases and 1 base, in that order; junction bases with no gene match: 4. There are 17 residues in the CDR3. The chain's CDR3 is CASSEGRGRSGANVLTF. The DNA of the CDR3 is TGCGCCAGCAGTGAGGGCAGGGGGCGGTCTGGGGCCAACGTCCTGACTTTC.

The chain has TRBV27 and TRBJ2-5, with D perhaps being TRBD1 or TRBD2 (5 bases each). The J call may be incorrect, as the DNA end agrees better with TRBJ2-7. This CDR3 has 17 amino acids. Per the germline V gene, CDR1 is MNHEY and CDR2 is SMNVEV (reference sequence). The CDR3 loop reads CASSLRVGGSEAYEQYF. The CDR3 coding sequence is TGTGCCAGCAGTTTAAGGGTTGGGGGTAGCGAGGCCTACGAGCAGTACTTC.

The V gene is TRBV7-8, the J gene TRBJ2-5, with a tentative D call TRBD1 (6 bases). The CDR3 length is 16 residues. Deletions cut 5 bases from V and 11 bases from J, with 27 bases between. Germline-derived CDR1 and CDR2 are SGHVS and FQNEAQ. The CDR3 loop reads CASSARLQGTDNEQYF. The CDR3 coding sequence is TGTGCCAGCAGCGCCCGGTTACAGGGTACGGACAATGAGCAGTACTTC.

Many counts were recorded for this clonotype. This may stem from a read error, because a much larger clone lies one nucleotide away. The chain employs TRBV7-2 and TRBJ2-4; D tentatively fits TRBD1 or TRBD2 (6 bases each). The germline V and J ends were trimmed by 0 bases and 13 bases, with 19 bases remaining between them. The CDR3 length is 15 residues. The germline V gene has CDR1 SGHTA and CDR2 FQGNSA. CDR3 sequence reads: CASSLAGGLYNEQYF. In nucleotides, the CDR3 is TGTGCCAGCAGCTTAGCCGGGGGCTTGTACAATGAGCAGTACTTC.

This clonotype was recorded many times. J is TRBJ2-1 and V is TRBV6-1; a possible D gene is TRBD1 (6 bases). From germline, CDR1 is MNHNS and CDR2 SASEGT. V lost 10 bases and J 0 bases, leaving 16 bases between the germline ends. The CDR3 totals 15 residues. The CDR3 spells CATRNRDSSYNEQFF. The CDR3 region has the DNA TGTGCCACCCGAAACAGGGATAGCTCCTACAATGAGCAGTTCTTC.

This chain uses TRBV3-1 with TRBJ2-5; no definite D call. The assigned J gene may be wrong: the sequence end matches TRBJ2-1 better. CDR3 size: 14 residues. Germline-derived CDR1 and CDR2 are LGHDT and YNNKEL (reference sequence). The CDR3 protein is CASSQVIADNEQFF. The CDR3 DNA reads TGTGCCAGCAGCCAAGTAATCGCAGACAATGAGCAGTTCTTC.

This clonotype has just a few counts. This sequence joins TRBV27 and TRBJ2-6; no clear D gene. The germline V gene has CDR1 MNHEY and CDR2 SMNVEV (reference sequence). The CDR3 length is 16 residues. The germline V and J ends were trimmed by 6 bases and 0 bases, with 12 bases remaining between them. CDR3 protein: CASSSGRLSGANVLTF. The CDR3 DNA is TGTGCCAGCAGCTCCGGACGCCTCTCTGGGGCCAACGTCCTGACTTTC.

In its sample, this clonotype was seen a few times. The chain is built from TRBV6-1 and TRBJ2-5, with D possibly matching TRBD2 (5 bases). The assigned J gene may be wrong: the sequence end matches TRBJ2-7 better. CDR3 size: 14 residues. The germline V gene encodes CDR1 MNHNS and CDR2 SASEGT. CDR3 DNA sequence: TGTGCCAGCAGTGAAGCGTCGGGGATATACGAGCAGTACTTC. Its protein is CASSEASGIYEQYF.

The rearrangement links TRBV6-1 to TRBJ2-1; TRBD1 matches at 10 bases. The DNA end is more similar to TRBJ2-5, so the J call may be wrong. The CDR3 loop spans 15 amino acids. Germline V gene data show CDR1 as MNHNS and CDR2 as SASEGT. The DNA of the CDR3 is TGTGCCAGCAGCCGGGACAGGGGAAGGAGGGAGACCCAGTACTTC. Translating gives CASSRDRGRRETQYF.

This clonotype was seen ten or more times. V and J are TRBV20-1 and TRBJ2-1; the match to TRBD2 covers 8 bases. The V gene's germline CDR1 is DFQATT and CDR2 SNEGSKA (reference sequence). The length of the CDR3 is 14 residues. With 6 bases clipped from V and 7 bases from J, the junction kept 11 bases outside the gene matches. CDR3 loop: CSAIEAGESNEQFF. In nucleotides, the CDR3 is TGCAGTGCCATCGAAGCGGGAGAAAGTAATGAGCAGTTCTTC.